These T cell receptor beta chains were read from a single sample in a study of cytomegalovirus exposure and HLA in healthy donors. Sequenced by immunoSEQ multiplex PCR; TCRdb stores in-frame clones only, minus some. Among about 240,000 clones, approximately 84% were seen once, and the ten largest hold 1% to 1.5%. The sequencing input was PBMCs. The receptors shown here come from a woman in her thirties in good health and CMV-seropositive. Each CDR3 is given with its conserved first and last residue.

V gene: TRBV11-2
CDR3 length: 15
CDR3 protein: CASSRLTGANNEQFF

V gene: TRBV27
CDR3 length: 15
CDR3 protein: CASRSGTVTRDGYTF

V gene: TRBV19
CDR3 length: 15
CDR3 protein: CASTTGGRTNEKLFF

V gene: TRBV29-1
CDR3 length: 13
CDR3 protein: CSLSEGGTDTQYF

V gene: TRBV9
CDR3 length: 17
CDR3 protein: CASSASRWTGGYNEQFF

V gene: TRBV7-9
CDR3 length: 13
CDR3 protein: CASTKDSNNEQFF

V gene: TRBV5-4
CDR3 length: 11
CDR3 protein: CASSLSGIEYF

V gene: TRBV7-2
CDR3 length: 15
CDR3 protein: CASSLGSSGPVRQYF

V gene: TRBV18
CDR3 length: 14
CDR3 protein: CASSRTSDSYEQYF

V gene: TRBV5-8
CDR3 length: 14
CDR3 protein: CASSLPGLAYEQYF

V gene: TRBV5-4
CDR3 length: 15
CDR3 protein: CASSLSPGTNQPQHF

V gene: TRBV28
CDR3 length: 16
CDR3 protein: CASSLSAGGPSNEQFF

V gene: TRBV5-6
CDR3 length: 14
CDR3 protein: CASSFRTGVYEQYF

V gene: TRBV4-2
CDR3 length: 15
CDR3 protein: CASSHGGSSPDTQYF

V gene: TRBV5-1
CDR3 length: 15
CDR3 protein: CASSLVVGSVYEQYF

V gene: TRBV27
CDR3 length: 17
CDR3 protein: CASSLNPGTSGTYEQYF

V gene: TRBV10-1
CDR3 length: 13
CDR3 protein: CASLRVRTDTQYF

V gene: TRBV30
CDR3 length: 12
CDR3 protein: CAWTQNQETQYF

V gene: TRBV5-1
CDR3 length: 17
CDR3 protein: CASTRGVAGGGYNEQFF

V gene: TRBV28
CDR3 length: 15
CDR3 protein: CASSPASGGSYEQYF

V gene: TRBV20-1
CDR3 length: 11
CDR3 protein: CSARPLGEQFF

V gene: TRBV5-1
CDR3 length: 15
CDR3 protein: CASSLGSGGTDTQYF

V gene: TRBV29-1
CDR3 length: 12
CDR3 protein: CSVLEGTDTQYF

V gene: TRBV30
CDR3 length: 12
CDR3 protein: CAWSPGLRTQYF

V gene: TRBV19
CDR3 length: 14
CDR3 protein: CASSIAQGTYGYTF

V gene: TRBV10-2
CDR3 length: 13
CDR3 protein: CASTYGANTEAFF

V gene: TRBV10-3
CDR3 length: 13
CDR3 protein: CAITGTENTEAFF

V gene: TRBV28
CDR3 length: 13
CDR3 protein: CASRPRLAGEQYF

V gene: TRBV11-3
CDR3 length: 15
CDR3 protein: CASSSRTGFTTEAFF

V gene: TRBV5-4
CDR3 length: 13
CDR3 protein: CASSNDRDYGYTF

V gene: TRBV11-2
CDR3 length: 15
CDR3 protein: CASTEMEATEDEQYF

V gene: TRBV6-1
CDR3 length: 17
CDR3 protein: CASSEIGRSKSGNTIYF